A selection of T cell receptor beta chains follows, all from one sample in a study of vaccination and CD4 T cells after COVID-19. Their antigen targets remain unknown. TCRdb reanalysed the PCR reads using MiXCR and keeps one entry per CDR3 protein. Here the sample spans about 11,000 distinct CDR3 sequences, around three quarters being singletons. What was sequenced was CD4+ T cells from blood, cultured in vitro. The receptors derive from a human donor who had recovered from COVID-19. Each CDR3 is given with its conserved first and last residue. D genes are given only for firm matches. Clone size is given for some rows only: seen once, a few or many times, or a class if the clone is expanded.

>NA|TRBJ1-5|NA|TRBV20-1
TGCAGTGCTAGAGATCCCAGGGACTTTAGCAATCAGCCCCAGCATTTT
CSARDPRDFSNQPQHF
>TRBD1|TRBJ1-5|NA|TRBV12-3/TRBV12-4
TGTGCCAGCAGCCCTGGGACAGTGAGGGATCAGCCCCAGCATTTT
CASSPGTVRDQPQHF
>NA|TRBJ1-1|NA|TRBV7-2
TGTGCCAGCAGCCTAAGACAGTCCCACCAGAACACTGAAGCTTTCTTT
CASSLRQSHQNTEAFF
>TRBD1|TRBJ1-2|few|TRBV7-2
TGTGCCAGCAGCACGGGACAGCTTGGTGACTATGGCTACACCTTC
CASSTGQLGDYGYTF
>TRBD1|TRBJ2-5|NA|TRBV7-3
TGTGCCAGCAGCTTAGGGGCCGGGACAGGGGGCCAAGAGACCCAGTACTTC
CASSLGAGTGGQETQYF
>TRBD1|TRBJ1-1|NA|TRBV19
TGTGCCAGTAGTGTCCGGGACAGAAACACTGAAGCTTTCTTT
CASSVRDRNTEAFF
>NA|TRBJ2-1|NA|TRBV7-2
TGTGCCAGCAGCCCTCACAGCACCAGCTCCTACAATGAGCAGTTCTTC
CASSPHSTSSYNEQFF
>NA|TRBJ2-5|medium-sized|TRBV9
TGTGCCAGCAGCGTAGTGGGTAAGACCCAGTACTTC
CASSVVGKTQYF
>NA|TRBJ1-2|NA|TRBV10-1
TGCGCCAGCAGTCATGGACGAGCGGATGGCTACACCTTC
CASSHGRADGYTF
>TRBD2|TRBJ2-2|NA|TRBV7-3
TGTGCCAGCAGCTTACGGGGGGGCCGCTCCGGGGAGCTGTTTTTT
CASSLRGGRSGELFF
>NA|TRBJ1-1|NA|TRBV6-2/TRBV6-3
TGTGCCAGCACCCCCCCGACAGTCGTGGTTGGTGAAGCTTTCTTT
CASTPPTVVVGEAFF
>NA|TRBJ1-2|NA|TRBV6-1
TGTGCCAGCAGGACTGGGGGGGCCCATGGCTACACCTTC
CASRTGGAHGYTF